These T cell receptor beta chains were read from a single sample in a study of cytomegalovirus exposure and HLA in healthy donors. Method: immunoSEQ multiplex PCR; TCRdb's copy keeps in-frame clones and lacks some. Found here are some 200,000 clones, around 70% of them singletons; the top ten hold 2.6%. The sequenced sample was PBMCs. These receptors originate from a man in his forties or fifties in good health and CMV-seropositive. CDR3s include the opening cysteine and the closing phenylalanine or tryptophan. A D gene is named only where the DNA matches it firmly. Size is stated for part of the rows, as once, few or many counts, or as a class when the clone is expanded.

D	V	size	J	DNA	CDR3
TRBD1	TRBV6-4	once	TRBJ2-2	TGTGCCAGCACCCGCGAACAGGGGACGGCCGGGGAGCTGTTTTTT	CASTREQGTAGELFF
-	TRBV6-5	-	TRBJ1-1	TGTGCCAGCAGTGACCTACCAGAGGTCTCTGAAGCTTTCTTT	CASSDLPEVSEAFF
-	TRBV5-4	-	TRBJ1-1	TGTGCCAGCAGCTTTCTGGTCACTAACACTGAAGCTTTCTTT	CASSFLVTNTEAFF
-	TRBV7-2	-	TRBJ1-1	TGTGCCAGCAGCTTAGTTACAGGGAACACTGAAGCTTTCTTT	CASSLVTGNTEAFF
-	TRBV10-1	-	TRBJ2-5	TGCGCCAGCAGTCCATCTAGTCAAGAGACCCAGTACTTC	CASSPSSQETQYF
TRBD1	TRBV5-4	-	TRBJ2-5	TGTGCCAGCAGCGCGGGACAGGGGGCTGTTTTAGGAGAGACCCAGTACTTC	CASSAGQGAVLGETQYF
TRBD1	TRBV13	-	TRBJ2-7	TGTGCCAGCACCCTATCGACAGGGGTGTACGAGCAGTACTTC	CASTLSTGVYEQYF
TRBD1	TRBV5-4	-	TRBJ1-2	TGTGCCAGCAGCAGGGGACAGGTTTATGGCTACACCTTC	CASSRGQVYGYTF
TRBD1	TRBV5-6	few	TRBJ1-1	TGTGCCAGCAGCCTCAGACAGGGGACTGAAGCTTTCTTT	CASSLRQGTEAFF
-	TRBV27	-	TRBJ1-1	TGTGCCAGCAGTACCTTCACCCCGGGCACTGAAGCTTTCTTT	CASSTFTPGTEAFF
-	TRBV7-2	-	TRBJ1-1	TGTGCCAGCAGCTTAGCGGGAAAACAGGGTGAAGCTTTCTTT	CASSLAGKQGEAFF
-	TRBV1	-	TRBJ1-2	TGCACCAGCAGCCAAGAGCCTCCGGTTAGAGACTATGGCTACACCTTC	CTSSQEPPVRDYGYTF
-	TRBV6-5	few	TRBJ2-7	TGTGCCAGCAGTTACAGTTCCTCCTACGGGCAGTACTTC	CASSYSSSYGQYF
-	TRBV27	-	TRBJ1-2	TGTGCCAGCAGGGAGACGGGGGGTCTCTATGGCTACACCTTC	CASRETGGLYGYTF
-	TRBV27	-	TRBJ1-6	TGTGCCAGCAGGGCGGATTATAATTCACCCCTCCACTTT	CASRADYNSPLHF
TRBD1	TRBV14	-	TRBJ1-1	TGTGCCAGCAGCCAAGTACAGGGGCCGGCGACTGAAGCTTTCTTT	CASSQVQGPATEAFF
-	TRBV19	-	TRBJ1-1	TGTGCCAGTAGTATTGAGTGGGGCCCGAACACTGAAGCTTTCTTT	CASSIEWGPNTEAFF
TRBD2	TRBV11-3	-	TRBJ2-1	TGTGCCAGCAGCTTCGGGGGGGCGCTTCCCAATGAGCAGTTCTTC	CASSFGGALPNEQFF
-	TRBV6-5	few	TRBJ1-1	TGTGCCAGCAGTTACTCCGAGGGAGGCGTCGCTGAAGCTTTCTTT	CASSYSEGGVAEAFF
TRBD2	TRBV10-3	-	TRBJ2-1	TGTGCCATCAGTGACCCAACTAGCGGGGGACCCAGCTCCTACAATGAGCAGTTCTTC	CAISDPTSGGPSSYNEQFF
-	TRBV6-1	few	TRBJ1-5	TGTGCCAGCAGTCGGAGCATGAATCAGCCCCAGCATTTT	CASSRSMNQPQHF
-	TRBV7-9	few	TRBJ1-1	TGTGCCAGCAGCTTTCAGGGCACTGAAGCTTTCTTT	CASSFQGTEAFF
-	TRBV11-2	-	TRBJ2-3	TGTGCCAGCAGCTTGGGGCCAGATACGCAGTATTTT	CASSLGPDTQYF
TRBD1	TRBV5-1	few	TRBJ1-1	TGCGCCAGCAGCTTGGTGGCAGGGGGCCATGGCACTGAAGCTTTCTTT	CASSLVAGGHGTEAFF
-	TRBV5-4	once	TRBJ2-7	TGTGCCAGCAGCTTGAAGGCAGGGGGAGGCCACGAGCAGTACTTC	CASSLKAGGGHEQYF
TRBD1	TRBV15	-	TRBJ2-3	TGTGCCACCAGCAGAGATCCCGCCGGGACAGCTAGCACAGATACGCAGTATTTT	CATSRDPAGTASTDTQYF
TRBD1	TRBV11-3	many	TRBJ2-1	TGTGCCAGCAGCTCGGCAGGGACAGGGGCCCCCTACAATGAGCAGTTCTTC	CASSSAGTGAPYNEQFF
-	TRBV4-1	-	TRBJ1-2	TGCGCCAGCACCCAAGAAGAGGGTAACTATGGCTACACCTTC	CASTQEEGNYGYTF
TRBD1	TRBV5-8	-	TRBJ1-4	TGTGCCAGCCGGGCCGAGACAGGGATTTGGGAAAAACTGTTTTTT	CASRAETGIWEKLFF